These T cell receptor beta chains were read from a single sample in a study of blood T cell repertoires in COVID-19. Only in-frame clones appear in the TCRdb table, and some are missing; sequencing was by immunoSEQ multiplex PCR. The table has 130,000 to 150,000 clones, approximately 80% seen once. Sequencing was done on a sample of PBMCs or T cells enriched from blood (not recorded which). The receptors shown here come from a man in his fifties who had recovered from COVID-19. CDR3s include the opening cysteine and the closing phenylalanine or tryptophan. A row's size may be missing; if present it is once, few, many or a size class.

v_call,clone_size,cdr3_aa
TRBV19,-,CASSPPQGYEQYF
TRBV20-1,-,CSAFLNEQFF
TRBV2,once,CASSEALQGLDTQYF
TRBV12-3/TRBV12-4,once,CASSPQGYGYTF
TRBV3-1/TRBV3-2,-,CASSPGTGYRTGELFF
TRBV5-1,-,CASAGGPTNTEAFF
TRBV12-3/TRBV12-4,-,CASSFTENTEAFF
TRBV30,few,CAWKDRGNYGYTF
TRBV18,-,CASSPNRGAKNIQYF
TRBV19,-,CASSSHRQGAWTEAFF
TRBV9,-,CASSALAGGQGDTQYF
TRBV12-3/TRBV12-4,-,CASSTMRETQYF
TRBV18,-,CASSPRDSLDEQYF
TRBV7-6,-,CASSLGGGKGVTGELFF
TRBV21-1,few,CASSKRGLPGNTIYF
TRBV10-3,-,CAITNSGGTDTQYF
TRBV5-1,few,CASSPSDSHGYTF
TRBV14,-,CASSPRVNSPLHF
TRBV3-1/TRBV3-2,once,CASSQGQGSQHF
TRBV7-3,-,CASSGQGISGELFF
TRBV30,-,CAWSPGTTPDTQYF
TRBV19,-,CASGSDRPYGYTF
TRBV24-1,-,CATSDFGGAYEQYF
TRBV5-1,-,CASSLGGTARTIYF
TRBV6-5,-,CASTQDYRSTDTQYF
TRBV29-1,few,CSVYKGGTTEAFF
TRBV24-1,-,CATSDLPHWAHTEAFF
TRBV18,-,CASSPQGTYNEQFF
TRBV7-9,-,CASSLGSGVSTDTQYF
TRBV5-1,-,CASSQGQEGEKLFF
TRBV4-2,few,CASSQDEDRGGGYTF
TRBV27,once,CASTDWRTEAFF
TRBV11-1,-,CASSSQGGADTQYF
TRBV27,few,CASIIAGASYTDTQYF
TRBV5-1,many,CASAEGTVNSPLHF
TRBV2,-,CASSLRAGGSLTEAFF
TRBV28,-,CARIQGAGEQYF
TRBV7-2,once,CASSLEGLRTYNSPLHF
TRBV7-9,-,CASSLENTKGYTF
TRBV5-1,few,CASSLATMNTEAFF
TRBV18,-,CASSPAYSGANVLTF
TRBV5-1,-,CASSTGDAAQYF
TRBV21-1,-,CASGGGIGETQYF
TRBV6-2/TRBV6-3,-,CASSSKGLQYTGELFF
TRBV6-5,-,CASSYSYQQPYGYTF
TRBV6-1,-,CASSERRNYGYTF
TRBV5-1,-,CASSLAGRVGANVLTF
TRBV2,-,CASSVRQGRTEAFF
TRBV5-4,once,CASSQTGTGNTIYF
TRBV3-1/TRBV3-2,-,CASSSRDRYYEQYF
TRBV6-5,-,CATSSGQSYEQYF
TRBV7-2,-,CASSLVSGGTDTQYF
TRBV28,-,CASSNPGQVENTIYF
TRBV5-1,-,CASSLLETGSTYGYTF
TRBV10-2,-,CASSDSRAGVNEQFF
TRBV30,-,CAWSPVDTANTEAFF
TRBV2,-,CASRAQQGSGYTF